The 14 T cell receptor beta chains presented below share a single source sample, sequenced in a study of T cells in women clearing cervical HPV infection. TCRdb's copy holds only in-frame clones and misses some; the assay was immunoSEQ multiplex PCR. This repertoire includes about 24,000 clones. Sequenced input: blood buffy coat. The receptors derive from a woman between 18 and 70 years old with a cervical HPV16 infection that either progressed to CIN3+ or cleared (not recorded which).

In the case of this clone: The observed sequence ends 3 residues before the CDR3 terminus, with the missing tail filled in from the germline J gene. This chain joins TRBV7-9 and TRBJ1-1, with a weak D call TRBD1 (5 bases). Germline loops: CDR1 SEHNR, CDR2 FQNEAQ (reference sequence). V lost 5 bases and J 6 bases, leaving 19 bases between the germline ends. The CDR3 has 15 residues. CDR3 in amino acids: CASSMTDGGISEAFF. The sequenced CDR3 bases are TGTGCCAGCAGCATGACGGACGGGGGGATATCTGAA.

Concerning this clone: From the germline J gene comes the end of the CDR3, since the read stops 3 residues before it. The chain employs TRBV7-2 and TRBJ2-1; D gene uncertain. Trimming removed 0 bases from V and 0 bases from J, with 9 bases in between. Germline CDR1 and CDR2: SGHTA and FQGNSA. This CDR3 spans 16 amino acids. The chain's CDR3 is CASSLASLFSYNEQFF. The sequenced CDR3 bases are TGTGCCAGCAGCTTAGCAAGCCTATTCTCCTACAATGAG.

As to this clone: The CDR3 is cut off 3 residues early in the read; its end comes from the germline J gene. The rearrangement uses TRBV7-2 and TRBJ1-2; D is possibly TRBD1 (5 bases). This CDR3 region has 15 residues. Looked up from germline, CDR1 is SGHTA and CDR2 is FQGNSA. The sequenced CDR3 bases are TGTGCCAGCAGCTTACGAGGGGCTAGTACCTACGAC. Translating it yields CASSLRGASTYD. The full CDR3 is CASSLRGASTYDYTF.

With respect to this clone: Coverage ceases 3 residues before the CDR3 finishes, and the germline J gene fills in the end. This chain connects TRBV5-1 to TRBJ1-2; TRBD1 agrees at 8 bases. This CDR3 has 15 residues. CDR1 SGHRS and CDR2 YFSETQ come from the germline V gene. Losses at the gene ends were 4 bases for V and 4 bases for J; bases not matched to a gene: 9. The DNA read from the CDR3 is TGCGCCAGCAGCCCCGGGACAGGTGGACCCTATGGC. This codes for CASSPGTGGPYG. The entire CDR3 protein is CASSPGTGGPYGYTF.

With respect to this clone: Coverage ceases 3 residues before the CDR3 finishes, and the germline J gene fills in the end. The chain carries TRBV7-2 and TRBJ2-3, with 7 bases that match TRBD2. Per the germline V gene, CDR1 is SGHTA and CDR2 is FQGNSA. The CDR3 covers 15 residues. The V and J ends lost 3 bases and 4 bases, in that order; junction bases with no gene match: 7. The CDR3 bases that were read are TGTGCCAGCAGCTTGTCGGGACTACGAGCAGATACG. Translation gives CASSLSGLRADT. In full, the CDR3 is CASSLSGLRADTQYF.

A word on this clone: With the read ending 3 residues before the CDR3 end, the germline J gene is used to fill in that end. The V and J genes are TRBV5-1 and TRBJ2-1; 11 bases map to TRBD2. Germline values: CDR1 SGHRS, CDR2 YFSETQ. Trimming took 4 bases from V and 4 from J; bases not matched to a gene: 10. The length of the CDR3 is 17 residues. CDR3 residues: CASSDPGLADSYNEQFF. The CDR3 bases that were read are TGCGCCAGCAGCGATCCGGGACTAGCGGATTCTTACAATGAG.

Points on this clone: The CDR3 end is not reached by the read, which stops 3 residues before it; the germline J gene fills it in. This sequence joins TRBV6-2 or TRBV6-3 and TRBJ2-5; perhaps TRBD1 as D (5 bases). CDR3 size: 14 residues. The V gene's germline CDR1 is MNHEY and CDR2 SVGEGT. The V gene lost 7 bases and the J gene lost 5 bases, with 17 bases spanning the gap. Incomplete CDR3 DNA: TGTGCCAGCACCACCGTTTGGGGCTGGGAGACC. It translates to CASTTVWGWET. The entire CDR3 protein reads CASTTVWGWETQYF.

In the case of this clone: The read finishes 3 residues shy of the CDR3 end, and the germline J gene is used to complete it. Different DNA sequences within this sample yield the same CDR3. This chain joins TRBV11-2 and TRBJ2-7, with a weak D call TRBD1 (5 bases). V was pared by 5 bases and J by 6 bases, with 17 bases between. This CDR3 is 14 amino acids long. Germline V CDR1 and CDR2: SGHAT, FQNNGV. The CDR3 spells CASSPGLRSSEQYF. The sequenced part of the CDR3 DNA is TGTGCCAGCAGCCCAGGGTTGAGGAGTAGCGAG.

On this clone: The read falls 3 residues short of the CDR3 end, and the missing part is taken from the germline J gene. The genes are TRBV20-1 and TRBJ2-2; D possibly matches TRBD1 or TRBD2 (5 bases each). Germline CDR1 DFQATT, CDR2 SNEGSKA (reference sequence). This CDR3 is 14 amino acids long. V shed 5 bases and J shed 3 bases, with 13 bases lying between them. CDR3 DNA, as far as it was read: TGCAGTGCTTTCAGGGTGAGGGACACCGGGGAG. Translation: CSAFRVRDTGE. The complete CDR3 reads CSAFRVRDTGELFF.

On this clone itself: The read ends 3 residues early relative to the CDR3; the germline J gene fills the gap. The gene calls are TRBV19 and TRBJ2-3; TRBD2 aligns across 8 bases. The J segment lost 4 bases and the V segment lost 8 bases, leaving 11 bases of the junction unmatched. In germline, CDR1 is LNHDA, CDR2 SQIVND (reference sequence). The CDR3 runs to 15 residues. The sequenced CDR3 bases are TGTGCCAGTCGCTTACCGGGACTAGAGTCAGATACG. Its translation: CASRLPGLESDT. The complete CDR3 sequence is CASRLPGLESDTQYF.

With respect to this clone: Sequencing ends 3 residues short of the CDR3 end; the germline J gene provides the rest. The rearrangement uses TRBV14 and TRBJ2-1; 8 positions match TRBD2. V trimming: 5 bases; J trimming: 5 bases; junction bases outside the gene matches: 8. There are 15 residues in the CDR3. Germline V gene data show CDR1 as SGHDN and CDR2 as FVKESK. CDR3 region: CASSEQAGANNEQFF. CDR3 bases read: TGTGCCAGCAGCGAACAAGCGGGGGCAAACAATGAG.

Regarding this clone: The read ends 3 residues early relative to the CDR3; the germline J gene fills the gap. The chain recombines TRBV24-1 with TRBJ2-1; D tentatively reads TRBD1 or TRBD2 (5 bases each). This CDR3 spans 14 amino acids. Germline V gene lookup returns CDR1 KGHDR and CDR2 SFDVKD. V lost 2 bases to trimming and J lost 4 bases, with 8 bases between them. CDR3 sequence reads: CATSDSEGYNEQFF. The CDR3 bases that were read are TGTGCCACCAGTGATTCTGAGGGGTACAATGAG.

Regarding this clone: Read coverage stops 3 residues before the CDR3 terminus; the germline J gene supplies the remainder. V is TRBV5-1 and J is TRBJ2-5; 12 bases map to TRBD1. The V gene's germline CDR1 is SGHRS and CDR2 YFSETQ. This CDR3 region has 14 residues. V shed 6 bases, J shed 3 bases, and the junction held 3 bases outside the gene matches. The part of the CDR3 DNA that was read is TGCGCCAGCACCGGGACAGGGGGCGAAGAGACC. This encodes CASTGTGGEET. The complete CDR3 protein is CASTGTGGEETQYF.

To note about this clone: The read is 3 residues too short to cover the CDR3 end, so that end is filled in from the germline J gene. The rearrangement links TRBV4-1 to TRBJ1-4; D gene uncertain. The CDR3 covers 16 residues. Germline V gene sequence: CDR1 MGHRA, CDR2 YSYEKL. Incomplete CDR3 DNA: TGCGCCAGCAGCCAAGTTAACAGCTTTTATAATTCACCA. Its translation is CASSQVNSFYNSP. The complete CDR3 sequence is CASSQVNSFYNSPLFF.